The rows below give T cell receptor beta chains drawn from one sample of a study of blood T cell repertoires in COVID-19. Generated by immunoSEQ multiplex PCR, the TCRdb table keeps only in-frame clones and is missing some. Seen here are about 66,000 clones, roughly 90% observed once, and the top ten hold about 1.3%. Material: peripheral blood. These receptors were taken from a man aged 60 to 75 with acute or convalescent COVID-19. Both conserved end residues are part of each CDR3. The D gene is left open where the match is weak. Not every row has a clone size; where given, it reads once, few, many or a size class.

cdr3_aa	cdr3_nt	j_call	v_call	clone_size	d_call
CASSLAERGAYSEQFF	TGCGCCAGCAGCTTGGCGGAGCGGGGGGCATACAGTGAGCAGTTCTTC	TRBJ2-1	TRBV5-1	.	TRBD2
CASGDRGRTQETQYF	TGTGCCAGCGGGGACAGGGGCAGAACCCAAGAGACCCAGTACTTC	TRBJ2-5	TRBV5-4	.	TRBD1
CASSQGPHPNYGYTF	TGCGCCAGCAGCCAAGGTCCACACCCGAACTATGGCTACACCTTC	TRBJ1-2	TRBV4-1	.	.
CASSLVRRVDEQFF	TGTGCCAGCAGCTTAGTGAGGAGGGTGGATGAGCAGTTCTTC	TRBJ2-1	TRBV11-2	.	.
CSVEDPTRLRGYTF	TGCAGCGTTGAAGATCCCACCCGGTTGAGGGGCTACACCTTC	TRBJ1-2	TRBV29-1	.	.
CASSLSGGDYEQYF	TGCGCCAGCAGCTTGTCCGGGGGTGACTACGAGCAGTACTTC	TRBJ2-7	TRBV5-1	.	.
CASISVGGLNTEAFF	TGTGCCAGTATCAGCGTGGGGGGGCTAAACACTGAAGCTTTCTTT	TRBJ1-1	TRBV19	.	.
CASSGDLGGRNSPLHF	TGTGCCAGCAGTGGTGATCTGGGGGGGAGGAATTCACCCCTCCACTTT	TRBJ1-6	TRBV25-1	.	.
CASGLGAGEAFF	TGTGCTAGTGGCCTTGGAGCGGGTGAAGCCTTCTTT	TRBJ1-1	TRBV12-5	.	.
CASSPQSMLIGGDGDQPQHF	TGTGCCAGCAGCCCACAATCAATGCTGATTGGAGGGGATGGGGATCAGCCCCAGCATTTT	TRBJ1-5	TRBV6-2/TRBV6-3	.	.
CASSDRQSYGYTF	TGTGCCAGCAGTGACAGACAGAGCTATGGCTACACCTTC	TRBJ1-2	TRBV25-1	.	.
CASRGQANSYEQYF	TGTGCCAGCCGAGGACAGGCCAACTCCTACGAGCAGTACTTC	TRBJ2-7	TRBV14	few	TRBD1
CASSLEGTGRNEQFF	TGTGCCAGCAGCTTAGAAGGGACAGGGAGGAATGAGCAGTTCTTC	TRBJ2-1	TRBV11-2	.	TRBD1
CASSPRQGNYGYTF	TGTGCCAGCAGTCCTCGACAGGGCAACTATGGCTACACCTTC	TRBJ1-2	TRBV27	.	TRBD1
CASSSSLKRCYSNQPQHF	TGTGCTAGCAGCTCTTCTTTAAAGAGGTGTTATAGCAATCAGCCCCAGCATTTT	TRBJ1-5	TRBV7-7	.	.
CASSLRAPTYNEQFF	TGTGCCAGCAGTTTAAGAGCCCCCACGTACAATGAGCAGTTCTTC	TRBJ2-1	TRBV27	.	.
CASSPRGGGSSTDTQYF	TGTGCCAGCAGCCCGAGGGGAGGGGGGAGCAGCACAGATACGCAGTATTTT	TRBJ2-3	TRBV3-1/TRBV3-2	.	.
CSVSGGFGGTEAFF	TGCAGCGTGTCAGGCGGGTTCGGTGGCACTGAAGCTTTCTTT	TRBJ1-1	TRBV29-1	.	.
CASSSHRGWGTDTQYF	TGTGCCAGCAGCTCACACAGGGGTTGGGGCACAGATACGCAGTATTTT	TRBJ2-3	TRBV7-3	.	TRBD1
CASSPPLRGISTDTQYF	TGTGCCAGCAGCCCGCCGTTAAGGGGAATTAGCACAGATACGCAGTATTTT	TRBJ2-3	TRBV3-1/TRBV3-2	.	.
CASRTLGQGEANTEAFF	TGTGCCAGCAGGACCCTTGGACAGGGAGAAGCGAACACTGAAGCTTTCTTT	TRBJ1-1	TRBV19	once	TRBD1
CASSLRGTGELFF	TGTGCCAGCAGCTTAAGGGGAACCGGGGAGCTGTTTTTT	TRBJ2-2	TRBV13	.	.
CASSDHRGRGPEAFF	TGTGCCAGCAGCGACCACAGGGGGCGCGGACCTGAAGCTTTCTTT	TRBJ1-1	TRBV9	.	TRBD1
CASGGLAGNTGELFF	TGCGCCAGCGGGGGACTAGCGGGGAACACCGGGGAGCTGTTTTTT	TRBJ2-2	TRBV5-1	.	TRBD2
CAWSFGQKANYGYTF	TGTGCCTGGAGCTTTGGACAGAAAGCTAACTATGGCTACACCTTC	TRBJ1-2	TRBV30	.	.
CASRNIPNTEAFF	TGTGCCAGCAGGAACATTCCGAACACTGAAGCTTTCTTT	TRBJ1-1	TRBV2	.	.
CSASLAGGYEQYF	TGCAGTGCTAGTTTAGCGGGGGGATACGAGCAGTACTTC	TRBJ2-7	TRBV20-1	.	TRBD2
CASSVQRNTEAFF	TGTGCCAGCAGCGTCCAGCGGAACACTGAAGCTTTCTTT	TRBJ1-1	TRBV2	few	.
CASSLVQQVGQPRNIQYF	TGTGCCAGCAGCTTAGTCCAACAGGTGGGGCAGCCAAGAAACATTCAGTACTTC	TRBJ2-4	TRBV7-9	once	.
CASSLDGYQPQHF	TGTGCCAGCAGCTTAGACGGTTATCAGCCCCAGCATTTT	TRBJ1-5	TRBV11-2	.	.
CASSESRSGGLTGELFF	TGCGCCAGCAGTGAGTCGAGATCAGGGGGTTTGACCGGGGAGCTGTTTTTT	TRBJ2-2	TRBV10-1	.	TRBD1
CASSGLAGVTDTQYF	TGTGCCAGCAGTGGGCTAGCGGGCGTCACAGATACGCAGTATTTT	TRBJ2-3	TRBV25-1	.	TRBD2
CASSLKGLAGARRTGELFF	TGTGCCAGCAGCTTGAAAGGGCTAGCGGGGGCGCGGAGGACCGGGGAGCTGTTTTTT	TRBJ2-2	TRBV7-2	once	TRBD2
CASSSSSGGSYEQYF	TGTGCCAGCAGTTCATCTAGCGGGGGCAGTTACGAGCAGTACTTC	TRBJ2-7	TRBV6-5	.	TRBD2
CASSSGQGSPLHF	TGTGCCAGCAGTTCCGGACAGGGTTCACCCCTCCACTTT	TRBJ1-6	TRBV6-2/TRBV6-3	.	TRBD1
CATSDPSGVGTQYF	TGTGCCACCAGTGATCCCTCCGGGGTGGGGACCCAGTACTTC	TRBJ2-5	TRBV24-1	.	.
CASSLQVTSSTDTQYF	TGCGCCAGCAGCTTACAGGTTACCTCAAGCACAGATACGCAGTATTTT	TRBJ2-3	TRBV5-1	.	.
CASSVDAGGPNTEAFF	TGTGCCAGCAGCGTAGATGCAGGGGGCCCGAACACTGAAGCTTTCTTT	TRBJ1-1	TRBV9	.	TRBD1
CASSYGGSQHF	TGTGCCAGCAGTTACGGGGGGTCCCAGCATTTT	TRBJ1-5	TRBV2	.	.
CASSSQGSTNYGYTF	TGCGCCAGCAGCTCTCAGGGTAGCACTAACTATGGCTACACCTTC	TRBJ1-2	TRBV5-1	.	.
CASSLFILLSAGGIGELFF	TGTGCCAGCAGCTTATTCATTCTCCTGTCGGCAGGGGGGATCGGGGAGCTGTTTTTT	TRBJ2-2	TRBV7-9	few	.
CSVVVTGGWNTEAFF	TGCAGCGTTGTAGTTACAGGGGGCTGGAACACTGAAGCTTTCTTT	TRBJ1-1	TRBV29-1	.	TRBD1
CASSQDVLPFHTEAFF	TGTGCCAGCAGCCAAGATGTACTGCCCTTCCACACTGAAGCTTTCTTT	TRBJ1-1	TRBV3-1/TRBV3-2	few	.
CASSVVTGFATNEKLFF	TGTGCCAGCTCTGTTGTGACAGGGTTTGCAACTAATGAAAAACTGTTTTTT	TRBJ1-4	TRBV18	once	TRBD1
CASSPRPGTGTYGYTF	TGTGCCAGCAGCCCTCGTCCCGGGACAGGGACCTATGGCTACACCTTC	TRBJ1-2	TRBV9	.	TRBD1
CASRILTVPPGHNEQFF	TGTGCCAGCAGGATTTTGACAGTCCCCCCTGGCCACAATGAGCAGTTCTTC	TRBJ2-1	TRBV27	.	.
CASSPQGTEAFF	TGTGCCAGCAGTCCACAGGGCACTGAAGCTTTCTTT	TRBJ1-1	TRBV5-4	once	.
CASSTGGDSPLHF	TGTGCCAGCAGTACAGGGGGCGATTCACCCCTCCACTTT	TRBJ1-6	TRBV9	.	TRBD1
CASSWGQGSTDTQYF	TGTGCCAGCAGCTGGGGGCAGGGTAGCACAGATACGCAGTATTTT	TRBJ2-3	TRBV5-6	.	.
CASSGGRDGDFYGYTF	TGTGCCAGCAGCGGGGGACGGGACGGGGACTTCTATGGCTACACCTTC	TRBJ1-2	TRBV7-9	once	.
CASSLQGGSPLHF	TGTGCCAGCAGTCTCCAGGGAGGATCACCCCTCCACTTT	TRBJ1-6	TRBV6-5	.	.
CASSFQVGGGYEQYF	TGTGCCAGCAGCTTCCAGGTTGGCGGGGGCTACGAGCAGTACTTC	TRBJ2-7	TRBV11-2	few	TRBD2
CASRWGGSQPQHF	TGTGCCAGCAGGTGGGGCGGGAGTCAGCCCCAGCATTTT	TRBJ1-5	TRBV6-5	once	.
CASSQDQGAKETQYF	TGCGCCAGCAGCCAGGACCAGGGGGCGAAGGAGACCCAGTACTTC	TRBJ2-5	TRBV5-1	.	TRBD1
CASSDHYGYTF	TGTGCCAGCAGTGACCATTATGGCTACACCTTC	TRBJ1-2	TRBV6-4	.	.
CASSYGHGANVLTF	TGTGCCAGCAGTTACGGGCACGGGGCCAACGTCCTGACTTTC	TRBJ2-6	TRBV6-5	.	.
CAASPGTGSGYTF	TGCGCCGCCAGTCCGGGGACAGGGTCAGGCTACACCTTC	TRBJ1-2	TRBV5-1	.	TRBD1
CASSPGTGDEQYF	TGTGCCAGCAGCCCGGGGACAGGGGACGAGCAGTACTTC	TRBJ2-7	TRBV7-9	.	TRBD1
CASGLYGTADTGELFF	TGTGCCAGCGGATTATACGGGACAGCGGACACCGGGGAGCTGTTTTTT	TRBJ2-2	TRBV6-4	.	TRBD1